The following is a T cell receptor beta chain sequence with its context. What it binds is unknown. The source of the sample is a study of T cell clones after liver transplantation. General study findings and limits: A larger donor-reactive than third-party decline suggested partial antigen-specific deletion.

The data were produced by immunoSEQ multiplex PCR, yet TCRdb's version contains in-frame clones alone and is incomplete. The sample contains some 59,000 clones, around 75% of which appear only once. Germline V lookup: CDR1 ENHRY, CDR2 SYGVKD. The CDR3 has 12 residues. Trimming shortened V by 4 bases and J by 7 bases, and 8 bases separated the two germline ends. The sequence was collected from a human donor who received a liver transplant. Specimen: CD4+ T cells from blood, collected before liver transplant. The chain combines TRBV10-3 with TRBJ2-1; D perhaps matches TRBD2 (6 bases). The CDR3 DNA reads as TGTGCCATCAGTGTTGGGGGGAATGAGCAGTTCTTC. Protein sequence: CAISVGGNEQFF.